Listed here are 8 T cell receptor beta chains from one sample, sequenced in a study of cytomegalovirus exposure and HLA in healthy donors. 13 Jbeta primers and 60 Vbeta primers were used for the PCR. Method: immunoSEQ multiplex PCR; TCRdb's copy keeps in-frame clones and lacks some. The sample yields about 190,000 clones, roughly 84% seen once. The sequenced sample consisted of PBMCs. These receptors originate from a boy aged 5 to 17 in good health and CMV-seronegative.

V is TRBV5-4 and J is TRBJ1-1; tentatively, D is TRBD1 (5 bases). The CDR3 is made up of 13 amino acids. Germline CDR1 is SGHNT and CDR2 is YYREEE (reference sequence). V was cut by 1 base and J by 6 bases, with 10 bases left in between. The CDR3 region is CASSLPRVAEAFF. The CDR3 region has the DNA TGTGCCAGCAGCTTGCCCAGGGTCGCTGAAGCTTTCTTT.

This chain connects TRBV5-6 to TRBJ1-1; the match to TRBD1 covers 7 bases. The germline CDR1 and CDR2 sequences are SGHDT and YYEEEE. V shed 4 bases and J 1 base; nucleotides not matched to a gene: 1. CDR3 length: 13 amino acids. The DNA for the CDR3 is TGTGCCAGCAGCGGGGACAGGAACACTGAAGCTTTCTTT. Encoded protein: CASSGDRNTEAFF.

The chain is built from TRBV28 and TRBJ2-7, with 10 bases fitting TRBD1. The V gene's germline CDR1 is MDHEN and CDR2 SYDVKM. V shed 8 bases and J 3 bases; nucleotides not matched to a gene: 1. The CDR3 extends over 12 amino acids. The CDR3 DNA is TGTGCCAGCCGGGACAGGGGCTACGAGCAGTACTTC. Its protein is CASRDRGYEQYF.

The genes are TRBV6-5 and TRBJ2-5; TRBD2 aligns across 9 bases. Germline V CDR1 and CDR2: MNHEY, SVGAGI. This CDR3 has 15 amino acids. With V trimmed by 5 bases and J by 4 bases, 8 bases remained unmatched. The chain's CDR3 is CASSLSGTSLETQYF. DNA for the CDR3: TGTGCCAGCAGTCTATCCGGGACTAGCCTAGAGACCCAGTACTTC.

The chain joins TRBV28 to TRBJ2-5; TRBD2 aligns across 11 bases. Germline V gene sequence: CDR1 MDHEN, CDR2 SYDVKM. V shed 6 bases, J shed 2 bases, and the junction held 8 bases outside the gene matches. This CDR3 comprises 16 residues. This chain's CDR3 is CASRTSGRGRQETQYF. In nucleotides, the CDR3 is TGTGCCAGCAGAACTAGCGGGAGAGGTCGGCAAGAGACCCAGTACTTC.

This chain connects TRBV28 to TRBJ2-5; 9 bases align to TRBD2. The CDR3 sequence is 14 residues long. Germline CDR1 and CDR2: MDHEN and SYDVKM. Germline trimming cut 5 bases from V and 4 bases from J; bases unmatched to any gene: 5. This CDR3 reads CASSRREGLETQYF. CDR3 DNA: TGTGCCAGCAGTCGGCGGGAGGGGTTAGAGACCCAGTACTTC.

V gene TRBV5-1 combines with J gene TRBJ1-1; possible D gene TRBD1, 5 bases. The CDR3 contains 14 residues. In germline, CDR1 is SGHRS, CDR2 YFSETQ. V was pared by 0 bases and J by 6 bases, with 12 bases between. The CDR3 bases are TGCGCCAGCAGCTTGGAGCGGGGGGGGTCTGAAGCTTTCTTT. Translating gives CASSLERGGSEAFF.

The chain uses TRBV7-6 and TRBJ1-6; TRBD1 aligns across 7 bases. This CDR3 comprises 14 residues. The junction had 3 bases not matched to a gene; V was cut back by 1 base and J by 9 bases. Germline CDR1 is SGHVS and CDR2 is FNYEAQ. For the CDR3, the DNA is TGTGCCAGCAGCTTAGACAGGGGAAGTTCACCCCTCCACTTT. As protein: CASSLDRGSSPLHF.